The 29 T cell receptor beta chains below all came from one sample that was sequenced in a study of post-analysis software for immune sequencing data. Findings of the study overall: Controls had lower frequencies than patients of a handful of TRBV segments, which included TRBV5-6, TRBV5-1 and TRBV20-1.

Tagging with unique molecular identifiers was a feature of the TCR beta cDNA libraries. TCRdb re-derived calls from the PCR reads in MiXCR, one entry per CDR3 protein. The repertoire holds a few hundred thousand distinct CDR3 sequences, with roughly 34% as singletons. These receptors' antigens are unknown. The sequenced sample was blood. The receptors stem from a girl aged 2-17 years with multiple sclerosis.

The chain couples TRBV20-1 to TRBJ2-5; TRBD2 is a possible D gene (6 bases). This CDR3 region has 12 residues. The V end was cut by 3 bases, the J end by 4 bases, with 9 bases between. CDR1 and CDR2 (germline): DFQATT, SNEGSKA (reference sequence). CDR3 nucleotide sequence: TGCAGTGCTAGCGGGAGTAGAGAGACCCAGTACTTC. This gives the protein CSASGSRETQYF.

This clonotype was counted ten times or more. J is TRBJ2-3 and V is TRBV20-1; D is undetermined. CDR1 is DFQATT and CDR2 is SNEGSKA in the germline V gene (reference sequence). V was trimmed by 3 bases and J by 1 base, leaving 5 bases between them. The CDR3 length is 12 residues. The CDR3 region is CSASRGTDTQYF. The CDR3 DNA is TGCAGTGCTAGTAGGGGCACAGATACGCAGTATTTT.

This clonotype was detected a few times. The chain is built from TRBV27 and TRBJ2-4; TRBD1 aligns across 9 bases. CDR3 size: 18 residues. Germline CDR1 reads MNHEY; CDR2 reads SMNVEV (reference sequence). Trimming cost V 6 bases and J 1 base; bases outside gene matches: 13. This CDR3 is CASREKWDRVRAKNIQYF. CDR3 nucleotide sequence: TGTGCCAGCAGAGAGAAATGGGACAGGGTCCGGGCCAAAAACATTCAGTACTTC.

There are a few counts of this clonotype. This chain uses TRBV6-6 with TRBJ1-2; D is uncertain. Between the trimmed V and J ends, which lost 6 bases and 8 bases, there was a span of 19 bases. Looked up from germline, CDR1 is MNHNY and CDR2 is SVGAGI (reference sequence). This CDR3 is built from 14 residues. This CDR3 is CASSAAIRLDGYTF. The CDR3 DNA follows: TGTGCCAGCAGCGCCGCAATCAGGCTCGACGGCTACACCTTC.

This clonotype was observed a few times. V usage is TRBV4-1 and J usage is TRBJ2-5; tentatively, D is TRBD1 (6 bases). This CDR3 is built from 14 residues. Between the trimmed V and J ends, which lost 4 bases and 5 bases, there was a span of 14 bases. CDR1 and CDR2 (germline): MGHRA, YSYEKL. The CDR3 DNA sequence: TGCGCCAGCAGCCTGCCGGACAGTGGGGAGACCCAGTACTTC. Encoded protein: CASSLPDSGETQYF.

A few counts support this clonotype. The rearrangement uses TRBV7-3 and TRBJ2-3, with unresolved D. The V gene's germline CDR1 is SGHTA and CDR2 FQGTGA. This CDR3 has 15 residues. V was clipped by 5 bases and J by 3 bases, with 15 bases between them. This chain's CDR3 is CASSLTRARTDTQYF. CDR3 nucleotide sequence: TGTGCCAGCAGCCTCACCCGGGCTCGTACAGATACGCAGTATTTT. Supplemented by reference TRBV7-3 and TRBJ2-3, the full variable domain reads GAGVSQTPSNKVTEKGKYVELRCDPISGHTALYWYRQSLGQGPEFLIYFQGTGAADDSGLPNDRFFAVRPEGSVSTLKIQRTERGDSAVYLCASSLTRARTDTQYFGPGTRLTVL.

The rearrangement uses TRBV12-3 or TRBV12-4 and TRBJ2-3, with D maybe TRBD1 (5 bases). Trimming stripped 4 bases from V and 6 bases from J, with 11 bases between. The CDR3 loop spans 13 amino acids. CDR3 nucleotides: TGTGCCAGCAGTTACCTCTCAGGGGATACGCAGTATTTT. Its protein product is CASSYLSGDTQYF.

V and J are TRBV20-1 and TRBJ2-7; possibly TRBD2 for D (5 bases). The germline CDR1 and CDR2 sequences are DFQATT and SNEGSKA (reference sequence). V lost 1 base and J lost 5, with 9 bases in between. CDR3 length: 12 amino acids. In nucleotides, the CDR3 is TGCAGTGCTAGAGTCGGAGCGGACGAGCAGTACTTC. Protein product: CSARVGADEQYF.

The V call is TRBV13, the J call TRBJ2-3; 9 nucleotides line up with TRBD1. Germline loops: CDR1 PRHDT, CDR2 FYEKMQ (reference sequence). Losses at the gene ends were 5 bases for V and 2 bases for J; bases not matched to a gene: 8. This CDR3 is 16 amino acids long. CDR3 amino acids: CASSQEDRGVTDTQYF. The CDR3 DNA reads TGTGCCAGCAGCCAAGAGGACAGGGGAGTCACAGATACGCAGTATTTT.

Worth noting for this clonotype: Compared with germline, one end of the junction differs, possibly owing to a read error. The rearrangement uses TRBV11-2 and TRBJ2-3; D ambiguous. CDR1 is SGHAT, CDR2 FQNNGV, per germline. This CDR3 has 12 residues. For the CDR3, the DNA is TGTGCCAGCAGTCCTCCTACAGATATGCAGTATTTT. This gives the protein CASSPPTDMQYF. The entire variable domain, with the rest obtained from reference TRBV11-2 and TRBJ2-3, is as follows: EAGVAQSPRYKIIEKRQSVAFWCNPISGHATLYWYQQILGQGPKLLIQFQNNGVVDDSQLPKDRFSAERLKGVDSTLKIQPAKLEDSAVYLCASSPPTDMQYFGPGTRLTVL.

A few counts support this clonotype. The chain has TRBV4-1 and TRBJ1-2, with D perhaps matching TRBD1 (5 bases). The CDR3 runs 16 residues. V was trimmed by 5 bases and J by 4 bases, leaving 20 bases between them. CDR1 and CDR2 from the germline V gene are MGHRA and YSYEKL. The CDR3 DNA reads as TGCGCCAGCAGCGAAGGGAGCCGAAAAAGGGGCTATGGCTACACCTTC. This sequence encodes CASSEGSRKRGYGYTF.

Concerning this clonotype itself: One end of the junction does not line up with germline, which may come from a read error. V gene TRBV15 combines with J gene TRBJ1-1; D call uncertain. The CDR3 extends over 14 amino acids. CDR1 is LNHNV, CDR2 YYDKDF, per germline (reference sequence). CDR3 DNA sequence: TGTACCACCAGCAGAGATGGAGTTAACACTGAAGCTTTCTTT. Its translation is CTTSRDGVNTEAFF.

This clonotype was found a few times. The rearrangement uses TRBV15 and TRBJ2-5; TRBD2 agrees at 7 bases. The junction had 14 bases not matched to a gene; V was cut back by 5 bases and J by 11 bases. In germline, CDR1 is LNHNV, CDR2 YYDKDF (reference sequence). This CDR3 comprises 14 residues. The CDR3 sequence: CATSSGTAAGEQYF. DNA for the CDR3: TGTGCCACCAGCTCTGGGACGGCCGCGGGAGAGCAGTACTTC.

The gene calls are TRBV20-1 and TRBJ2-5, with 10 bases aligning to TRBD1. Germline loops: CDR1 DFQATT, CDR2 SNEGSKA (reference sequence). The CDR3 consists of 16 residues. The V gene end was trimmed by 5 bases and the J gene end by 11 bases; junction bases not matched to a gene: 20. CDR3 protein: CSASPASGTGDNEQYF. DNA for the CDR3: TGCAGTGCTTCCCCTGCTTCCGGGACAGGGGACAATGAGCAGTACTTC.

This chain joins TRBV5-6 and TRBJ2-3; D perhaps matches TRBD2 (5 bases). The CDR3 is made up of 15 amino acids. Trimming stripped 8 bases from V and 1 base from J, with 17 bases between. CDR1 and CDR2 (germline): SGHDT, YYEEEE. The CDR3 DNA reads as TGTGCCAGATGTTGGACGGGGTCGGGCACAGATACGCAGTATTTT. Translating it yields CARCWTGSGTDTQYF. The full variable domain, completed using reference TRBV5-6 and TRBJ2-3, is DAGVTQSPTHLIKTRGQQVTLRCSPKSGHDTVSWYQQALGQGPQFIFQYYEEEERQRGNFPDRFSGHQFPNYSSELNVNALLLGDSALYLCARCWTGSGTDTQYFGPGTRLTVL.

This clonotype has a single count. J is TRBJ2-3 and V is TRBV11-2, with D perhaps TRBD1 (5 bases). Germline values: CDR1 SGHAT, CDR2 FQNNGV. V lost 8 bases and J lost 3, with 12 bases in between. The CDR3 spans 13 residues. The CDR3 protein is CASAPGPTDTQYF. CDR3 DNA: TGTGCCAGCGCGCCAGGGCCTACAGATACGCAGTATTTT.

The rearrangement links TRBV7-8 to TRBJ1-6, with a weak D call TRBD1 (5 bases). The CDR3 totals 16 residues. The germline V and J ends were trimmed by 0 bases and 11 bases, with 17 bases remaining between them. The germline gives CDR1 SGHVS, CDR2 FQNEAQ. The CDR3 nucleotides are TGTGCCAGCAGCTTAGCGGGTACTGAGGGGCCGGCACCCCTCCACTTT. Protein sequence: CASSLAGTEGPAPLHF. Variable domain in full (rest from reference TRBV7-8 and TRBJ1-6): GAGVSQSPRYKVAKRGQDVALRCDPISGHVSLFWYQQALGQGPEFLTYFQNEAQLDKSGLPSDRFFAERPEGSVSTLKIQRTQQEDSAVYLCASSLAGTEGPAPLHFGNGTRLTVT.

CDR3 protein: CASSVHRGSMQGPPLHF. The CDR3 nucleotides read TGTGCCAGCAGCGTACACAGGGGCTCGATGCAGGGTCCACCCCTCCACTTT. The genes are TRBV5-5 and TRBJ1-6; 7 bases line up with TRBD1. Germline trimming cut 4 bases from V and 11 bases from J; bases unmatched to any gene: 18. In germline, CDR1 is SGHKS, CDR2 YYEKEE (reference sequence). This CDR3 region has 17 residues.

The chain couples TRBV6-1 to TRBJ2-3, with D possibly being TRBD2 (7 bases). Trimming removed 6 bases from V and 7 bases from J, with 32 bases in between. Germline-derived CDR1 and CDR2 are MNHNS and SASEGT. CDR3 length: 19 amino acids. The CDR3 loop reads CASSKLYQLTSRGWHTQYF. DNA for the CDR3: TGTGCCAGCAGCAAGCTCTACCAGCTGACTAGCAGGGGATGGCATACGCAGTATTTT.

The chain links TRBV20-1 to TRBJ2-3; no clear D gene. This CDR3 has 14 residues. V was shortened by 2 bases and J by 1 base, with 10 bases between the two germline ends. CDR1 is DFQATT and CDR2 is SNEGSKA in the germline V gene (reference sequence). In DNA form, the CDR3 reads TGCAGTGCTAGAACAACGACTGGCACAGATACGCAGTATTTT. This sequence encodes CSARTTTGTDTQYF.

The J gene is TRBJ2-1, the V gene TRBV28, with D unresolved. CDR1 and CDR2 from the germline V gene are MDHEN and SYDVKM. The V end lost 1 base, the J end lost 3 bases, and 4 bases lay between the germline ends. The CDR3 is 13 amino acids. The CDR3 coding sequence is TGTGCCAGCAGTTTATCAAACTACAATGAGCAGTTCTTC. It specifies CASSLSNYNEQFF.

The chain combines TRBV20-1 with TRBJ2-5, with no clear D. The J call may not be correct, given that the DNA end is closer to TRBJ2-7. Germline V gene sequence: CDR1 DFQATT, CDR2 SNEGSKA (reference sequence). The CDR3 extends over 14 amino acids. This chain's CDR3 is CSARPLRVLYEQYF. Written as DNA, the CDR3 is TGCAGTGCTAGGCCGCTCCGGGTCTTATACGAGCAGTACTTC.

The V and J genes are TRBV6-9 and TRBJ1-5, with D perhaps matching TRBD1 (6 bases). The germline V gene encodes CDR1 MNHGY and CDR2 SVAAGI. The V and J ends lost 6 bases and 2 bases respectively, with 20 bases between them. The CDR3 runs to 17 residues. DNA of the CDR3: TGTGCCAGCAGCCTAATGGGGGGCCCGAAGGGCAATCAGCCCCAGCATTTT. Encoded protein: CASSLMGGPKGNQPQHF.

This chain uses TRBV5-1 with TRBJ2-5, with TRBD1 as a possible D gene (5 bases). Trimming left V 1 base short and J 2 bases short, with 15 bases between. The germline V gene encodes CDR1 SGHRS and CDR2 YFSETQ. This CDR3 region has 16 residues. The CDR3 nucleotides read TGCGCCAGCAGCTTGTTAGGGGTTCGTTTACAAGAGACCCAGTACTTC. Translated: CASSLLGVRLQETQYF. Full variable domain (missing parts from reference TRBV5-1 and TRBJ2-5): KAGVTQTPRYLIKTRGQQVTLSCSPISGHRSVSWYQQTPGQGLQFLFEYFSETQRNKGNFPGRFSGRQFSNSRSEMNVSTLELGDSALYLCASSLLGVRLQETQYFGPGTRLLVL.

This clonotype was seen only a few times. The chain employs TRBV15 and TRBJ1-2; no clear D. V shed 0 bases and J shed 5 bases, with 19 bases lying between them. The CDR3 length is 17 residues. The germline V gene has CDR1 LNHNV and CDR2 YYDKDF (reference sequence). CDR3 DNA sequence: TGTGCCACCAGCAGAGAAGGTTTGGTGCAGGTATCTTATGGCTACACCTTC. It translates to CATSREGLVQVSYGYTF.

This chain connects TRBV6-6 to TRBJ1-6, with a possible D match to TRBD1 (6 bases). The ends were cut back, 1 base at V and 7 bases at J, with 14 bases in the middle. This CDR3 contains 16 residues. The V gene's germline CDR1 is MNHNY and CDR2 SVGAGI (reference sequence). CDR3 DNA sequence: TGTGCCAGCAGTTACTTCGGGGGGCAGGAAAATTCACCCCTCCACTTT. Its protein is CASSYFGGQENSPLHF.

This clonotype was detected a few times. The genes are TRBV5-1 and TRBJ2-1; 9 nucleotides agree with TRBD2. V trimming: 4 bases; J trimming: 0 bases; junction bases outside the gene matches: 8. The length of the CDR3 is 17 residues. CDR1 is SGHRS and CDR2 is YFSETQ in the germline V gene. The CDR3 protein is CASSRDAGGSSYNEQFF. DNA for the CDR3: TGCGCCAGCAGCCGGGATGCGGGAGGGAGCTCCTACAATGAGCAGTTCTTC.

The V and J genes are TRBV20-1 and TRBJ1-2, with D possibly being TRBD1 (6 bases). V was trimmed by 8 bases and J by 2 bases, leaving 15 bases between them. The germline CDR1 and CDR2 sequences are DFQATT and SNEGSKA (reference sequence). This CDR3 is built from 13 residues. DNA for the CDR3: TGCAGTTCTATGCCTGGGACAAACTATGGCTACACCTTC. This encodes CSSMPGTNYGYTF.

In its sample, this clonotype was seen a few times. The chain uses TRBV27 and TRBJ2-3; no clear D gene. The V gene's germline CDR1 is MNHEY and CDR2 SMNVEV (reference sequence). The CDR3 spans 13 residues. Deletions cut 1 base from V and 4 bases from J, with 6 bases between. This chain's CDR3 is CASSLFRADTQYF. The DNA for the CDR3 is TGTGCCAGCAGTTTATTCCGGGCAGATACGCAGTATTTT.